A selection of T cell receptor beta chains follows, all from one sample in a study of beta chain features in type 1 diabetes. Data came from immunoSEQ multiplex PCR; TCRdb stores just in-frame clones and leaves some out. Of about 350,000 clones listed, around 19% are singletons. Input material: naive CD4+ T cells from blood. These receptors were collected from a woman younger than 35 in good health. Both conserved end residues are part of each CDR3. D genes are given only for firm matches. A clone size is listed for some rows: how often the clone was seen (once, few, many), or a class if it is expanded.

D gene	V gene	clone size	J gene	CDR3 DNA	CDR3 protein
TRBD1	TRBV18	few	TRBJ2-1	TGTGCCAGCTCACCACTGCGGACAGGGAGCAATGAGCAGTTCTTC	CASSPLRTGSNEQFF
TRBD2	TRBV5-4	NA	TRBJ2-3	TGTGCCAGCAGCCCCTGGGATAGCGGGGCGGGACTGAATACGCAGTATTTT	CASSPWDSGAGLNTQYF
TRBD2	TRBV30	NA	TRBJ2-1	TGTGCCTGGAGTGCCGGGCTAGCGGGGGGGCTGGGGAATGAGCAGTTCTTC	CAWSAGLAGGLGNEQFF
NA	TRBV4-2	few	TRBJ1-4	TGTGCCAGCAGCGAAGGAGGGATAGGGGAAAAACTGTTTTTT	CASSEGGIGEKLFF
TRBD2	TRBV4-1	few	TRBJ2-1	TGCGCCAGCACCACCCTAGCGGGGGGGCGGAATGAGCAGTTCTTC	CASTTLAGGRNEQFF
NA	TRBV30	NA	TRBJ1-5	TGTGCCTGGAGTGTAGGGGTTAGGGCGCCCCAGCATTTT	CAWSVGVRAPQHF
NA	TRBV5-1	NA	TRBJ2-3	TGCGCCAGCAGCTTGGTGCGATCAGATACGCAGTATTTT	CASSLVRSDTQYF
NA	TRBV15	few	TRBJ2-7	TGTGCCACCAGCAGAGATCCTGGTACGGGATACGAGCAGTACTTC	CATSRDPGTGYEQYF
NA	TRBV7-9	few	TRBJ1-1	TGTGCCAGCAGCTTAGAGGGGGTCGCTGAAGCTTTCTTT	CASSLEGVAEAFF
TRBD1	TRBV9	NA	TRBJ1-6	TGTGCCAGCAGCGTTGAGGGACAGGGGTCACCCCTCCACTTT	CASSVEGQGSPLHF
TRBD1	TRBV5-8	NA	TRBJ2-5	TGTGCCAGCAGCTCGGACAGGGGTGATCGAGAGACCCAGTACTTC	CASSSDRGDRETQYF
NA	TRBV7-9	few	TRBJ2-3	TGTGCCAGCAGCTTGAGTCGCGGTAGCACAGATACGCAGTATTTT	CASSLSRGSTDTQYF
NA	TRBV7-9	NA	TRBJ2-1	TGTGCCAGCAGCTTAGAATGGAGGGGCGATGAGCAGTTCTTC	CASSLEWRGDEQFF
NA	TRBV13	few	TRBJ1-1	TGTGCCAGCAGCTTAGTCGGAACCTGGAGGGGTCACATTGAAGCTTTCTTT	CASSLVGTWRGHIEAFF
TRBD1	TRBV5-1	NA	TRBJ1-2	TGCGCCAGCAGCTGGAGAGAACCGGGACAGGGGGCCGGTGGCTACACCTTC	CASSWREPGQGAGGYTF
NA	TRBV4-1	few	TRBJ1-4	TGCGCCAGCAGCCTTACAGGGTATAATGAAAAACTGTTTTTT	CASSLTGYNEKLFF
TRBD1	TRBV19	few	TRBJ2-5	TGTGCCAGTAGTATCCTCCCTGGGACAGGCCAGGAGACCCAGTACTTC	CASSILPGTGQETQYF
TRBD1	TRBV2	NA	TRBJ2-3	TGTGCCACCAAACCGGGACAGCACACAGATACGCAGTATTTT	CATKPGQHTDTQYF
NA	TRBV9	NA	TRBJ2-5	TGTGCCAGCTCAGTTGGGCAGGGAAAAGAGACCCAGTACTTC	CASSVGQGKETQYF
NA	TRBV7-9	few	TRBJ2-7	TGTGCCAGCAGTCCCCACTACGGGGTTCGCGAGCAGTACTTC	CASSPHYGVREQYF
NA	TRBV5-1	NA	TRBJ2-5	TGCGCCAGCAGCTTACGAGGGAGACAAGAGACCCAGTACTTC	CASSLRGRQETQYF
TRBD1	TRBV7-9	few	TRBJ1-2	TGTGCCAGCAGCCGGGCCGGGACAGTCGGCTACACCTTC	CASSRAGTVGYTF
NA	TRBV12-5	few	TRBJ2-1	TGTGCTAGTGGTTTACCGGACAGAGATTACAATGAGCAGTTCTTC	CASGLPDRDYNEQFF
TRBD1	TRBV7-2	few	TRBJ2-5	TGTGCCAGCAGCGTGGCCGGGACAGGGGGAGAGACCCAGTACTTC	CASSVAGTGGETQYF
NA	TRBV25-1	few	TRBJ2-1	TGTGCCAGCAGTGAAACTAGCAGCTCCTACAATGAGCAGTTCTTC	CASSETSSSYNEQFF
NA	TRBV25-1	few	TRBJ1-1	TGTGCCAGTGCGACAGCGGGGGCGAACACTGAAGCTTTCTTT	CASATAGANTEAFF
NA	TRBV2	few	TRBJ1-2	TGTGCCAGCAGCGACAGAGGTTATGGCTACACCTTC	CASSDRGYGYTF
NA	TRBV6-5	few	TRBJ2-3	TGTGCCAGCAGTTTTAGCCTGGGCACAGATACGCAGTATTTT	CASSFSLGTDTQYF
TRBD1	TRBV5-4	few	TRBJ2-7	TGTGCCAGCAGCTTGGAAGGGGGCCGCGGCGAGCAGTACTTC	CASSLEGGRGEQYF
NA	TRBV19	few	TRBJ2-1	TGTGCCAGTAGCACCTTGGTTGGAGGGGGGGCCTACAATGAGCAGTTCTTC	CASSTLVGGGAYNEQFF
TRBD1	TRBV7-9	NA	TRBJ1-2	TGTGCCAGCAGCTTATTCGCGGGGACAGGGGAGAGAGGGGATGGCTACACCTTC	CASSLFAGTGERGDGYTF
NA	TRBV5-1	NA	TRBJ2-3	TGCGCCAGCAGCTCGGACACATACACAGATACGCAGTATTTT	CASSSDTYTDTQYF
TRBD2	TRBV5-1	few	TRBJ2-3	TGCGCCAGCAGCTTGGGGACTAGCGGGAACACAGATACGCAGTATTTT	CASSLGTSGNTDTQYF
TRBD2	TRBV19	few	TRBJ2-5	TGTGCCAGTAGTATGGGTGTAGCGGGAGTCAGGGAGACCCAGTACTTC	CASSMGVAGVRETQYF
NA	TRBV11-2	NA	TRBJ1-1	TGTGCCAGCAGCCTCAGGACTGAAGCTTTCTTT	CASSLRTEAFF
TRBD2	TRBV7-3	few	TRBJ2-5	TGTGCCAGCAGCTTAAGCGGGGGGGCCTATGAGACCCAGTACTTC	CASSLSGGAYETQYF
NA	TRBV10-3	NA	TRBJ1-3	TGTGCCATCAGTGAAGAGGGCTTGAGAGGAAACACCATATATTTT	CAISEEGLRGNTIYF
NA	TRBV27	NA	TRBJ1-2	TGTGCCAGCAGTTCCCATCCGGCAGGCACTGGCTACACCTTC	CASSSHPAGTGYTF
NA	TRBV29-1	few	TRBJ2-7	TGCAGTGCCCTAGGGGTCTCCTACGAGCAGTACTTC	CSALGVSYEQYF
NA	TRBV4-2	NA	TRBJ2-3	TGTGCCAGCAGCCAAGAAAAGCGGTCCACAGATACGCAGTATTTT	CASSQEKRSTDTQYF